In this sample, the clone carrying this TCR beta chain turned up a few times. Its target is not known. The germline V and J ends were trimmed by 0 bases and 5 bases, with 11 bases remaining between them. The germline V gene has CDR1 SGHTA and CDR2 FQGNSA. This CDR3 has 14 residues. This specimen belongs to a study of Graves' ophthalmopathy and Graves' hyperthyroidism. Background on the study: Pretreatment peripheral blood was obtained at initial diagnosis.

Study-wide points: From stable hyperthyroidism, ophthalmopathy was separated by a 13-signature model with just under 90% sensitivity and under 84% specificity.

Amplification targeted the TCR beta CDR3 regions, with RNA transcripts as the source material. A first-round RT-PCR used HTBI primers, followed by a second-round multiplex PCR. TCRdb processed the multiplex PCR reads anew with MiXCR; each CDR3 protein has one entry. The table records about 740,000 distinct CDR3 sequences, 40% of them present only once. Other autoimmune disease, uncontrolled infection, pregnancy and lactation led to exclusion. Clinical symptoms and serum thyroxine were used for diagnosis; TRAb, thyroid ultrasound and orbital computed tomography were also relied on. The sample comprised peripheral blood. This clonotype originated in an adult man with Graves' ophthalmopathy. The genes are TRBV7-2 and TRBJ2-7, with TRBD1 as a possible D gene (5 bases). The CDR3 DNA follows: TGTGCCAGCAGCTTAGCGGGGCCCCTCAACGAGCAGTACTTC. This encodes CASSLAGPLNEQYF.